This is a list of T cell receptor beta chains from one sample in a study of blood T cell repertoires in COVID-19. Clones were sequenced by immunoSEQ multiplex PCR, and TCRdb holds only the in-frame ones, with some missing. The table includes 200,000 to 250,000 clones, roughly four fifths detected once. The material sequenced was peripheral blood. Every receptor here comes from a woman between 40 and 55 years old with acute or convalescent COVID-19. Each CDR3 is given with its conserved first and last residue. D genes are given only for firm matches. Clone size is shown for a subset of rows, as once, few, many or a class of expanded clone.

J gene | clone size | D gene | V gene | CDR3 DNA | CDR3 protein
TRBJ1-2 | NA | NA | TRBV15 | TGTGCCACCAGCAGAGATTCAGGACTTGGAAGCTACACCTTC | CATSRDSGLGSYTF
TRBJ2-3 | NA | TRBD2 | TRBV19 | TGTGCCAGTAGATTTAGGCGGGGGGATGCGCAGTATTTT | CASRFRRGDAQYF
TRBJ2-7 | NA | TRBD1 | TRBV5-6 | TGTGCCAGCAGCTGGGGGACAGGGGGCTACGAGCAGTACTTC | CASSWGTGGYEQYF
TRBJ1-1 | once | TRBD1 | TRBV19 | TGTGCCAGTAGTTGGAGGGGGCGGCCCGACACTGAAGCTTTCTTT | CASSWRGRPDTEAFF
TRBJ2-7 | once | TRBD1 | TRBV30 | TGTGCCTGGAGACAGGGGGCAGGCGAGCAGTACTTC | CAWRQGAGEQYF
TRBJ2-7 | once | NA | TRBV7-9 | TGTGCCAGCAGCCCCGGGGCGGGGCTCTACGAGCAGTACTTC | CASSPGAGLYEQYF
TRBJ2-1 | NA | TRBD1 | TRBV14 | TGTGCCAGCAGCCCGTGGACAGGGGGTAGCGGCAATGAGCAGTTCTTC | CASSPWTGGSGNEQFF
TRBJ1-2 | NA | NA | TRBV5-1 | TGCGCCAGCAGCCCGGGGGACTATGGCTACACCTTC | CASSPGDYGYTF
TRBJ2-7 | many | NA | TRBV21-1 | TGTGCCAGCAGCATATCGGGACAGGAGCACAACTACGAGCAGTACTTC | CASSISGQEHNYEQYF
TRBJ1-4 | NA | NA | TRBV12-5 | TGTGCTAGTGCCTCGCCCACGCGGGAAACTAATGAAAAACTGTTTTTT | CASASPTRETNEKLFF
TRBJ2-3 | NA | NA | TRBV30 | TGTGCTCGGACGGAGCGGCGTAGCACAGATACGCAGTATTTT | CARTERRSTDTQYF
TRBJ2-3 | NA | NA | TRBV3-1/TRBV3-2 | TGTGCCAGCAGCCAGGAGACTGTAGACGAAGATACGCAGTATTTT | CASSQETVDEDTQYF
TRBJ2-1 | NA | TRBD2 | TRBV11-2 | TGTGCCAGCAGCCGGGGCGGGGGGCGCCTCAATGAGCAGTTCTTC | CASSRGGGRLNEQFF
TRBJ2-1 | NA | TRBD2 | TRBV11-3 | TGTGCCAGCAGCTTAGAAGGTAGGGGACTAGCGGGAGTAATAGACAATGAGCAGTTCTTC | CASSLEGRGLAGVIDNEQFF
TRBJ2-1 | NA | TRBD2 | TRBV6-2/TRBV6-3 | TGTGCCAGCAGCACGGGACTAGCGGGGGTGTCCCAGCAGTTCTTC | CASSTGLAGVSQQFF
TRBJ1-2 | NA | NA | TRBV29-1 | TGCAGCCTGGGGGGGAACTATGGCTACACCTTC | CSLGGNYGYTF
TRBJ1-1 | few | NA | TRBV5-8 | TGTGCCAGCACCCCATCTTGGAGGGTTGAAGCTTTCTTT | CASTPSWRVEAFF
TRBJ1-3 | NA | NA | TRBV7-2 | TGTGCCAGCAGCTTAGGGGGGTTGGACGGGAGGTCCATATATTTT | CASSLGGLDGRSIYF
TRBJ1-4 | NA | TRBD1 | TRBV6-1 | TGTGCCAGCAGTGAAAATCCGACAGGGGTTTATGCTAATGAAAAACTGTTTTTT | CASSENPTGVYANEKLFF
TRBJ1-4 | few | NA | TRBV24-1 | TGTGCCACCAGTGACTCACAGGGTAATGAAAAACTGTTTTTT | CATSDSQGNEKLFF
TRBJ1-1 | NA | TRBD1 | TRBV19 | TGTGCCAGTAGTCCGCGGACAGGGGGCCTGAACACTGAAGCTTTCTTT | CASSPRTGGLNTEAFF
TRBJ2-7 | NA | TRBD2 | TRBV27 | TGTGCCAGCAGTTTCGACCGGCGCGGACTAGCGACATACGAGCAGTACTTC | CASSFDRRGLATYEQYF
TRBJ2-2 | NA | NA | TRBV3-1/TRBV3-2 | TGTGCCAGCAGCCCCCGAGTTGCCGGGGAGCTGTTTTTT | CASSPRVAGELFF
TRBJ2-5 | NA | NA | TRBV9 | TGTGCCAGCAGCTCGAAGCAACAAGAGACCCAGTACTTC | CASSSKQQETQYF
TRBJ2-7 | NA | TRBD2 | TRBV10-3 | TGTGCCATCAGTGAAACCCGGCTAGCGGGAGTCTCCTACGAGCAGTACTTC | CAISETRLAGVSYEQYF
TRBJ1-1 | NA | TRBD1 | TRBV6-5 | TGTGCCAGCACCGACAGGGAACTTAACACTGAAGCTTTCTTT | CASTDRELNTEAFF
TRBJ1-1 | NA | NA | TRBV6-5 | TGTGCCAGCAGTTACAAAGGACGGGGGACCAAAGCTTTCTTT | CASSYKGRGTKAFF
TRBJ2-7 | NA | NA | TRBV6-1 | TGTGCCAGCAGTGATGGGGGGTTCTACGAGCAGTACTTC | CASSDGGFYEQYF
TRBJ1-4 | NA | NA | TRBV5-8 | TGTGCCAGCAGCTTGGGGACACAAACTAATGAAAAACTGTTTTTT | CASSLGTQTNEKLFF
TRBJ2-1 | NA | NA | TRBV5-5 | TGTGCCAGCAGCTCAGACGGGACATGGGCGCAGTTCTTC | CASSSDGTWAQFF